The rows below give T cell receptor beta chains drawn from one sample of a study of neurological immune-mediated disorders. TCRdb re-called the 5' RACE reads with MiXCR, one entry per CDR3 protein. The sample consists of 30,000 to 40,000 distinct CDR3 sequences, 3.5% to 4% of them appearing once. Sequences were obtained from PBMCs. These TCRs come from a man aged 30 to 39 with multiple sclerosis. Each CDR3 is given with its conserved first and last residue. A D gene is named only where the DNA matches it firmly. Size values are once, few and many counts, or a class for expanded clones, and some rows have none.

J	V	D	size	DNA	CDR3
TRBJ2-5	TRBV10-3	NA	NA	TGTGCCATCAGAAAAGACCGGGAGACCCAGTACTTC	CAIRKDRETQYF
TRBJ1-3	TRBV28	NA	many	TGTGCCAGCATCGCTCCGGGACCAGGAAACACCATATATTTT	CASIAPGPGNTIYF
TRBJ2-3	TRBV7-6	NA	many	TGTGCCAGCAGCTTAGGGGTAGGGAATACGCAGTATTTT	CASSLGVGNTQYF
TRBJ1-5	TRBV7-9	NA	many	TGTGCCAGCAGCTCCGACAGCCAGGGCAAACAGCCCCAGCATTTT	CASSSDSQGKQPQHF
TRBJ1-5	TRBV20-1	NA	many	TGCAGTGTGCTGGGGGGTAACAATCAGCCCCAGCATTTT	CSVLGGNNQPQHF
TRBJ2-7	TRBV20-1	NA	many	TGCAGTGCTAGAGGGGGCAGGGACTACGAGCAGTACTTC	CSARGGRDYEQYF
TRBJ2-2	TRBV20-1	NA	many	TGCAGTGCTAGAGTGGAGGCGGACGGGGAGCTGTTTTTT	CSARVEADGELFF
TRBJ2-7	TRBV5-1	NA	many	TGCGCCAGCAGCTTTTCCGGACAGAACTACGAGCAGTACTTC	CASSFSGQNYEQYF
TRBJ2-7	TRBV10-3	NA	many	TGTGCCATCAGGGACCGGCCCTACGAGCAGTACTTC	CAIRDRPYEQYF
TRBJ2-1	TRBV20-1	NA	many	TGCAGTGCTCATCATACAGGGGGGGGTGAGCAGTTCTTC	CSAHHTGGGEQFF
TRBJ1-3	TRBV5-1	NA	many	TGCGCCAGCAGCAAGGACGGCTCTGGAAACACCATATATTTT	CASSKDGSGNTIYF
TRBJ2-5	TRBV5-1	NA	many	TGCGCCAGCAGCTTGAGGTGGGGGAGGTACCAAGAGACCCAGTACTTC	CASSLRWGRYQETQYF
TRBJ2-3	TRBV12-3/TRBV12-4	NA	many	TGTGCCAGCAGTTTAGGAGGGCCCACAGATACGCAGTATTTT	CASSLGGPTDTQYF
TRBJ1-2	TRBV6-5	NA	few	TGTGCCAGCAGTTACAGGGGGGAGCTTGGCTACACCTTC	CASSYRGELGYTF
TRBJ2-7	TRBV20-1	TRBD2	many	TGCAGTGCTCCCCCCGCTAGCGGGGACTTCTACGAGCAGTACTTC	CSAPPASGDFYEQYF
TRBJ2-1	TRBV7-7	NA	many	TGTGCTAGCAGCTTAAGTCAGGCGTACAATGAGCAGTTCTTC	CASSLSQAYNEQFF
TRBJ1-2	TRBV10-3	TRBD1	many	TGTGCCATCAGTGCACAGGGGGCTAATGGCTACACCTTC	CAISAQGANGYTF
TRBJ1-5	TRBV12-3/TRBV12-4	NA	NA	TGTGCCAGCAGTTTACGAGGCCCCAATCAGCCCCAGAATTTT	CASSLRGPNQPQNF
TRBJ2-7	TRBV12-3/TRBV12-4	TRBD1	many	TGTGCCAGCAGTTTAACAGGGGTAGCTCCCTACGAGCAGTACTTC	CASSLTGVAPYEQYF